The text below deals with one T cell receptor beta chain. The target antigen is unknown. The CDR3 contains 13 residues. The V gene's germline CDR1 is SGHNT and CDR2 YYREEE (reference sequence). V lost 0 bases to trimming and J lost 6 bases, with 9 bases between them. This record belongs to a study of radiotherapy plus CTLA-4 blockade in lung cancer. General observations from the study: In blood, early T cell clone dynamics reportedly predicted response best, together with interferon-beta.

The table came from immunoSEQ multiplex PCR; TCRdb's copy has only in-frame clones and leaves some out. The repertoire holds tens of thousands of clones, with approximately 74% as singletons. This chain connects TRBV5-4 to TRBJ1-2; D remains unclear. This receptor was taken from a human donor with non-small cell lung cancer whose response to radiotherapy plus ipilimumab could not be evaluated. Sequences were derived from peripheral blood, sampled from a patient treated with radiotherapy plus ipilimumab. CDR3 nucleotides: TGTGCCAGCAGCTTGGACAGACGAAATGGCTACACCTTC. Its translation is CASSLDRRNGYTF.